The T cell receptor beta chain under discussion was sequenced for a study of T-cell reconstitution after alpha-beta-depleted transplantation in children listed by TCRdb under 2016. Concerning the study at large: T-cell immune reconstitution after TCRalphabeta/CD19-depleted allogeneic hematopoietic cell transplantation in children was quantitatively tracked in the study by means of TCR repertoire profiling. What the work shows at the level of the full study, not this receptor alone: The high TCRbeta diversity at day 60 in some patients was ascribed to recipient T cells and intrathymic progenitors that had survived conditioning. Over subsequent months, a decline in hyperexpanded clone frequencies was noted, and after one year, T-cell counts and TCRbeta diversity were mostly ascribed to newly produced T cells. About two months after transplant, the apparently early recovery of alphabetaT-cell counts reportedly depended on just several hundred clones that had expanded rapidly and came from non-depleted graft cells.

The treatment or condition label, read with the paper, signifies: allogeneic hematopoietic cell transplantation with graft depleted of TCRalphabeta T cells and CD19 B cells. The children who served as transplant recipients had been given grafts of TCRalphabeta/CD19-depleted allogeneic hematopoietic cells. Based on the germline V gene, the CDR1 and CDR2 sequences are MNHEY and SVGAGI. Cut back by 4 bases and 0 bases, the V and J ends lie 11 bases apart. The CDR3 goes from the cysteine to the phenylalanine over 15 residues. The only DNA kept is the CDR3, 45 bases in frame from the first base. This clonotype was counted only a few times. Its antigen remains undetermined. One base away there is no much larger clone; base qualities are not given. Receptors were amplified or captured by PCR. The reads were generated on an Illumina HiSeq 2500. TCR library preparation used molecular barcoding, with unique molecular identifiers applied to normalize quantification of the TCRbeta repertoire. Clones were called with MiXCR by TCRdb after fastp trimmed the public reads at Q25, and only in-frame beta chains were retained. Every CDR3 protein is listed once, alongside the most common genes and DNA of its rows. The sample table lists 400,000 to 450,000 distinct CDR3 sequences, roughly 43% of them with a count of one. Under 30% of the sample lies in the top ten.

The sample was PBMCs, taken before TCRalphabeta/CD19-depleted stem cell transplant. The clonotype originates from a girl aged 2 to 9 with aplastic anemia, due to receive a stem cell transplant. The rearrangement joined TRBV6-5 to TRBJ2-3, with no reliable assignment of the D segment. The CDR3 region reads CASSSITGSTDTQYF. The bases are TGTGCCAGCAGTTCAATAACTGGTAGCACAGATACGCAGTATTTT.